Here is one T cell receptor (beta chain) with its context. Its matching antigen is unknown. This sample stems from a study of T cells after yellow fever vaccination. For the study at large: Fractions low in cell number were prepared with SMART-Seq v4 Ultra Low Input. Study-wide findings and caveats: Most clones from primary vaccination were detected again post-booster (around 96% CD4, roughly 90% CD8). Contamination by abundant bulk-population clonotypes could be present in FACS-sorted repertoires.

The TCR cDNA carried a universal primer site and UMIs from 5'RACE template switching. TCRdb re-called the 5' RACE reads with MiXCR, one entry per CDR3 protein. The sample consists of 550,000 to 750,000 distinct CDR3 sequences, roughly 12% of them appearing once. Germline V gene data show CDR1 as DFQATT and CDR2 as SNEGSKA (reference sequence). This CDR3 spans 13 amino acids. This clonotype originated in a man aged 30 to 39 who received the YFV17D yellow fever vaccine. The sequencing used PBMCs, collected on the day of the yellow fever booster vaccination. This chain uses TRBV20-1 with TRBJ2-3, with D uncertain. The CDR3 reads CSANRASTDTQYF. The CDR3 DNA reads TGCAGCGCGAATAGAGCAAGCACAGATACGCAGTATTTT.